The T cell receptor beta chain under discussion was sequenced for a study of OX40 agonist ivuxolimab in advanced cancers. General notes on the study: Ivuxolimab was a fully human IgG2 agonistic monoclonal antibody targeting the costimulatory receptor OX40 (CD134). Intravenous ivuxolimab was administered to patients every 2 weeks at six dose levels: 0.01, 0.1, 0.3, 1.5, 3 and 10 mg/kg. Of the 50 to 55 patients in dose escalation, some 20 had hepatocellular carcinoma, around 15 had melanoma, 9 had renal cell carcinoma and 9 had head and neck cancer. The dose-escalation cohort was about 83% male with a mean age of approximately 60 years, ranging from roughly 20 to 80. Prior anti-PD-1, anti-PD-L1 or anti-CTLA-4 therapy was permitted, and checkpoint inhibitors had been received by under 50% of dose-escalation patients. Partial responses occurred in three dose-escalation patients, of whom one had hepatocellular carcinoma and two had cutaneous melanoma. The purpose of peripheral TCRbeta sequencing was to test whether ivuxolimab changed TCR sequence diversity and led to clonal T-cell expansion. The paper describes the monotherapy dose-escalation part (N of about 57 patients) of the phase I trial of ivuxolimab.

Patients with autoimmune disease history or receiving systemic immunosuppression were excluded from the trial. Peripheral blood for TCR sequencing was collected from all dose cohorts at baseline, on cycle 4 day 1, and on cycle 7 day 1. The samples were drawn from a first-in-human, open-label, multicenter phase I dose-escalation trial of ivuxolimab. The trial enrolled adults with locally advanced or metastatic head and neck squamous cell, hepatocellular, melanoma or renal cell carcinoma. Before TCR sequencing, CD4+ T cells and CD8+ T cells from peripheral blood were sorted into separate populations. A few counts support this clone. Its antigen is unknown. Base quality data are lacking; no much larger clone is found one base away. The research as a whole found: In the 0.1-3.0 mg/kg groups, partial responders were among the patients with the lowest normalized peripheral clonal expansion, particularly in CD8+ T cells. On average, CD8+ T cells showed more expanded clones than CD4+ T cells after ivuxolimab. Low levels of normalized T-cell clonal expansion were also shown by some nonresponding patients. The antigen specificity of the peripheral T cells that underwent clonal expansion was not determined. At doses from 0.1 to 3.0 mg/kg, clonal expansion was seen in both CD4+ and CD8+ blood T cells between baseline and week 6.

The CDR1 and CDR2 encoded by the germline V gene are ENHRY and SYGVKD. From its cysteine to its phenylalanine, the CDR3 spans 14 amino acids. Of the read, only the CDR3 DNA is kept; its 42 bases are in frame from base 1. Trimming takes 2 bases from V and 6 bases from J, and the germline ends sit 13 bases apart. For sequencing of the TCRbeta CDR3 region, genomic DNA was extracted from the sorted cells. The immunoSEQ Assay was used to sequence the TCRbeta CDR3 regions. The source is immuneACCESS, and TCRdb retained only in-frame sequences with V and J called. Part of the clones is not carried over; for the studies checked, unresolved V genes explain less than half of this, and the remainder is unexplained. The sample table lists over 65,000 clones, more than 70% of them with a count of one. The top ten constitute roughly 0.29% of the sample.

The chain is assembled from TRBV10-3 and TRBJ1-1, with TRBD1 as a weak D call on 6 bases. The sequencing here drew on CD4+ or CD8+ T cells sorted from blood, taken in a trial of the OX40 agonist ivuxolimab. This TCR was sampled from an adult with an advanced solid tumor such as melanoma, head and neck, liver or kidney cancer. The sequence in DNA is TGTGCCATCAGTGAGGCAGGGGTGTTGTCTGAAGCTTTCTTT. It is translated as CAISEAGVLSEAFF.